The clone carrying this T cell receptor beta chain was recorded once. This sample was included in a study of blood T cell repertoires in COVID-19. At the level of the study: The analysed material was cDNA or gDNA that came from T cells, B-cell-depleted T cells, or PBMCs.

The CDR3 runs to 16 residues. Germline lookup yields CDR1 MGHRA and CDR2 YSYEKL. V lost 0 bases, J lost 3 bases, and 4 bases stayed unmatched. In the original analysis: Nucleated cell counts were estimated from reference gene primer amplification. The repertoire was sequenced with immunoSEQ multiplex PCR; TCRdb's copy has only in-frame clones and lacks some. That table is the source of V, J and clone size, and D and trimming were worked out from the DNA. Of roughly 130,000 clones in the sample, 90% are singletons; the top ten hold under 4.5%. Specimen: peripheral blood. The V call is TRBV4-1, the J call TRBJ2-3, with 9 bases lining up with TRBD2. The TCR comes from a man aged 45-60 years with active COVID-19. In DNA form, the CDR3 reads TGCGCCAGCAGCCAAGATGGACTAGCGTCTACAGATACGCAGTATTTT. Translating it yields CASSQDGLASTDTQYF.